This T cell receptor beta chain was sequenced in a study of blood T cells in healthy people across ages. In the study overall: Per two T cells, about one barcoded beta molecule was captured through template switching.

Then a second PCR, running roughly 7 to 11 cycles, was carried out with a sample-barcoded 5' primer and a J-beta primer mix. TCRdb redid the calling of the 5' RACE reads with MiXCR, one entry per CDR3 protein. Among more than 600,000 distinct CDR3 sequences, more than 20% were seen once, and the ten largest hold roughly a tenth. The V and J ends lost 5 bases and 7 bases, in that order; junction bases with no gene match: 12. The CDR3 spans 16 residues. Looked up from germline, CDR1 is MDHEN and CDR2 is SYDVKM. Healthy individuals of Caucasian origin from Russia, aged 6 to 90, served as donors. The same specimen was also included in a second study, on T cells of mothers and their children. That work states: Detection of persistent microchimeric T cell clones did not occur.

V gene TRBV28 combines with J gene TRBJ2-5; TRBD2 matches 11 bases. The material sequenced was blood. This TCR was recovered from a boy aged 10-17 years in good health. Here the CDR3 reads CASSPNSGRALGTQYF. DNA for the CDR3: TGTGCCAGCAGTCCAAATAGCGGGAGGGCCCTCGGGACCCAGTACTTC.